Below are 5 T cell receptor beta chains sequenced from a single sample in a study of blood T cell repertoires in COVID-19. Clones were read by immunoSEQ multiplex PCR, and TCRdb kept only the in-frame ones, dropping some. The data hold about 60,000 clones, with around 83% observed a single time. The sequenced sample consisted of peripheral blood. The receptors here all came from a man aged 50-59 years with COVID-19, enrolled during active disease.

This clone appeared a single time. The junction does not match germline at one end; this may be a read error. The chain has TRBV15 and TRBJ2-1, with 7 bases lining up with TRBD2. The CDR3 runs 14 residues. Germline V gene lookup returns CDR1 LNHNV and CDR2 YYDKDF (reference sequence). CDR3 in amino acids: CATSRAPTSVEGLF. The CDR3 nucleotides read TGTGCCACCAGCAGGGCCCCCACTAGCGTTGAGGGGCTCTTC.

The chain joins TRBV9 to TRBJ2-3; 8 positions match TRBD1. Germline trimming cut 2 bases from V and 3 bases from J; bases unmatched to any gene: 2. The CDR3 runs 14 residues. Per the germline V gene, CDR1 is SGDLS and CDR2 is YYNGEE. The CDR3 bases are TGTGCCAGCAGCGTGCAGGGGGCTACAGATACGCAGTATTTT. Its translation is CASSVQGATDTQYF.

This clone came up once. This rearrangement joins TRBV11-3 to TRBJ1-1, with no clear D. Germline V CDR1 and CDR2: SGHNT, YENEEA. V gave up 2 bases and J gave up 2 bases, with 3 bases separating them. The CDR3 is 12 residues long. The CDR3 DNA is TGTGCCAGCAGCTTACGTAACACTGAAGCTTTCTTT. Its protein is CASSLRNTEAFF. The full variable domain, in which reference TRBV11-3 and TRBJ1-1 provide the parts outside the CDR3, is EAGVVQSPRYKIIEKKQPVAFWCNPISGHNTLYWYLQNLGQGPELLIRYENEEAVDDSQLPKDRFSAERLKGVDSTLKIQPAELGDSAVYLCASSLRNTEAFFGQGTRLTVV.

This sequence joins TRBV28 and TRBJ1-5; 7 bases agree with TRBD1. Germline V gene lookup returns CDR1 MDHEN and CDR2 SYDVKM. CDR3 length: 15 residues. V gave up 6 bases and J gave up 6 bases; unmatched junction bases: 11. This chain's CDR3 is CASSKGRGTGQPQHF. As DNA, the CDR3 is TGTGCCAGCAGCAAGGGCAGGGGGACGGGTCAGCCCCAGCATTTT.

The V and J genes are TRBV6-1 and TRBJ2-2, with a possible D match to TRBD1 (6 bases). Per the germline V gene, CDR1 is MNHNS and CDR2 is SASEGT. The CDR3 is made up of 14 amino acids. Trimming took 1 base from V and 5 from J, leaving 8 bases between them. In DNA form, the CDR3 reads TGTGCCAGCAGTGAAGGACAGGAGACCGGGGAGCTGTTTTTT. Its translation is CASSEGQETGELFF.